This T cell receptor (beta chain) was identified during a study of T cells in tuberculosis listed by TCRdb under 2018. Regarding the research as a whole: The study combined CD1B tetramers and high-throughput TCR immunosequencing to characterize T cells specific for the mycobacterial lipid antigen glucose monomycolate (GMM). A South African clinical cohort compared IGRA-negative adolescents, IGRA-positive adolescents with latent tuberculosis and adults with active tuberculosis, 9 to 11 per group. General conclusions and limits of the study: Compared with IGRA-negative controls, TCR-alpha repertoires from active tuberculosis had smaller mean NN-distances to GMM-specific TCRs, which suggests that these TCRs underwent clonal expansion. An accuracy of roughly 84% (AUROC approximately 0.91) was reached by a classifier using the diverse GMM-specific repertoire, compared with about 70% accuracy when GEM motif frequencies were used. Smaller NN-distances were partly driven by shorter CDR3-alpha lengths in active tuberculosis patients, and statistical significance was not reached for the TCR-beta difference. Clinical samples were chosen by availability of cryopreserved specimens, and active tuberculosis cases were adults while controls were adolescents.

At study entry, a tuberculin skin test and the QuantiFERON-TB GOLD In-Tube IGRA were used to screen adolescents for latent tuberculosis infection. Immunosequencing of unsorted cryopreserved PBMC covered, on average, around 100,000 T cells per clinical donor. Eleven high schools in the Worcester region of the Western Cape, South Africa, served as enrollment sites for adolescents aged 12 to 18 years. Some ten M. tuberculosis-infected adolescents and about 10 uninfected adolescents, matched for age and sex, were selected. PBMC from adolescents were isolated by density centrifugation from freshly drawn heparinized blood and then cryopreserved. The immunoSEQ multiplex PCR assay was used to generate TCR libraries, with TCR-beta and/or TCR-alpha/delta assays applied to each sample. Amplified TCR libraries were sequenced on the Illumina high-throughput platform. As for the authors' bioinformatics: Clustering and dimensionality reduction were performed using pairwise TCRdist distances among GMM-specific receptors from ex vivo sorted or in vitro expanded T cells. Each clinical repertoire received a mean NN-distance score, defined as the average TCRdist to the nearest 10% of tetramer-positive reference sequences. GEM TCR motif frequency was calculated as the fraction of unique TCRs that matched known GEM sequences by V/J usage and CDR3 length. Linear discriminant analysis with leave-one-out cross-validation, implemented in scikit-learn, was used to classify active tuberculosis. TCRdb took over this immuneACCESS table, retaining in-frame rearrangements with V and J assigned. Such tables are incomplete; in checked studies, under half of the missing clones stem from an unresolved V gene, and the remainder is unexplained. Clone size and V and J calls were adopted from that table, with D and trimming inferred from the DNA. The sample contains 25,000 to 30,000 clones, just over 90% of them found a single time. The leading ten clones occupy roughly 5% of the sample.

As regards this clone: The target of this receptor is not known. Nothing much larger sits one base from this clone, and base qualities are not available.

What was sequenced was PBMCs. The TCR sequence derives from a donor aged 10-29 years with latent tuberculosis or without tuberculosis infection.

The CDR3 amino acid sequence is: CASSVYRGPNEQFF. The nucleotide sequence reads as follows: TGCGCCAGCAGTGTATACAGGGGGCCAAATGAGCAGTTCTTC. Here the chain combines TRBV10-2 and TRBJ2-1, with 9 bases in between that match TRBD1. Compared with germline, V lacks 4 bases and J lacks 7 bases; bases without a gene match: 5. The CDR3 runs 14 amino acids, cysteine and phenylalanine included. Solely the CDR3 DNA is kept, with 42 bases framed from the first base. As encoded in the germline V gene, CDR1 is WSHSY while CDR2 is SAAADI.